This T cell receptor beta chain was profiled in a study of T cell changes during pregnancy in multiple sclerosis. Produced via immunoSEQ multiplex PCR; TCRdb's table is partial and in-frame only. The sample consists of roughly 30,000 clones, approximately 90% of them appearing once. V gave up 2 bases and J gave up 2 bases, with 13 bases separating them. The length of the CDR3 is 15 residues. Germline V gene data show CDR1 as MNHEY and CDR2 as SVGAGI. The TCR was taken from a female donor in good health, enrolled as a control in a pregnancy study. The sequencing used CD4+ T cells from peripheral blood mononuclear cells, collected in the first trimester of pregnancy. The chain has TRBV6-5 and TRBJ2-7, with D tentatively TRBD2 (6 bases). CDR3 residues: CASSYQGGRTYEQYF. CDR3 coding DNA: TGTGCCAGCAGTTACCAGGGAGGTAGGACCTACGAGCAGTACTTC.